This entry is about one T cell receptor (beta chain). The antigen remains undetermined. The germline gives CDR1 SGHKS, CDR2 YYEKEE (reference sequence). This CDR3 is 15 amino acids long. The V and J ends lost 0 bases and 3 bases respectively, with 10 bases between them. Using immunoSEQ multiplex PCR, the repertoire was profiled, and TCRdb retains in-frame clones only, with some absent. The sample yields 350,000 to 500,000 clones, 85% to 90% seen once. The data derive from a study of Ad26.COV2.S vaccination and SARS-CoV-2 variants. Study-wide points: Vaccinated and placebo-treated recipients had similar non-spike TCR breadth. Quantification of TCR breadth and depth may have yielded underestimates of total T cell responses. Marked by substantial breadth, spike-specific CD8+ and CD4+ T cell responses were reportedly seen after vaccination.

Documented treatment: some 19 received Ad26.COV2.S at low or high dose, single or two shots; about 5 received placebo; per-sample allocation not given. Collection of the samples took place on day 63 after the first injection of vaccine or placebo. This chain uses TRBV5-5 with TRBJ1-5; D not resolved. The sample consisted of peripheral blood, taken in a trial of Ad26.COV2.S vaccine versus placebo. The clonotype originates from a person between 18 and 65 years old who received the Ad26.COV2.S COVID-19 vaccine or a placebo. This CDR3 reads CASSLDGSFNQPQHF. DNA of the CDR3: TGTGCCAGCAGCTTGGATGGCAGCTTCAATCAGCCCCAGCATTTT.